These 5 T cell receptor beta chains originate from one sample sequenced in a study of vaccination effects on CD4 cells after COVID-19. Repertoires were generated with immunoSEQ multiplex PCR, while TCRdb's copy carries only in-frame clones and drops some. The sample has tens of thousands of clones, under 85% seen once; the top ten hold around 40%. No antigens are known for them. Before sequencing took place, the ViraFEST assay used viral peptide pools to expand antigen-specific CD4+ T cells. It was after approximately 11 days of culture that CD4+ T cells were isolated. The infection with SARS-CoV-2 (confirmed by PCR) occurred in this person between March and December 2020. Sequencing was performed on CD4+ T cells from PBMCs cultured with a peptide pool, taken before COVID-19 vaccination. The receptors stem from a human donor who had a prior SARS-CoV-2 infection.

This chain joins TRBV7-2 and TRBJ2-3, with 10 nucleotides matching TRBD1. V lost 4 bases to trimming and J lost 3 bases; unmatched junction nucleotides: 4. Germline assignment: CDR1 SGHTA and CDR2 FQGNSA. The CDR3 consists of 15 residues. Written as DNA, the CDR3 is TGTGCCAGCAGCTCTCGGGACAGGGGAACAGATACGCAGTATTTT. It translates to CASSSRDRGTDTQYF.

The CDR3 region is CASSYGLAGVQGAQYF. CDR3 nucleotide sequence: TGTGCCAGCAGTTACGGGCTAGCGGGAGTTCAGGGCGCCCAGTACTTC. The chain recombines TRBV6-5 with TRBJ2-5; 10 nucleotides match TRBD2. Germline V gene sequence: CDR1 MNHEY, CDR2 SVGAGI. CDR3 length: 16 residues. After removal of 2 bases from V and 9 bases from J, the junction contained 12 bases not matched to a gene.

This rearrangement joins TRBV24-1 to TRBJ2-3; 11 bases are a match to TRBD2. V shed 3 bases and J 5 bases; nucleotides not matched to a gene: 3. The CDR3 contains 15 residues. Germline lookup yields CDR1 KGHDR and CDR2 SFDVKD. CDR3 DNA: TGTGCCACCAGTGATATAGCGGGAGGGGAAGATACGCAGTATTTT. Amino acid sequence: CATSDIAGGEDTQYF.

The chain joins TRBV20-1 to TRBJ1-4; D is perhaps TRBD1 (6 bases). V lost 5 bases and J 2 bases, leaving 9 bases between the germline ends. The CDR3 runs 13 residues. Germline V lookup: CDR1 DFQATT, CDR2 SNEGSKA (reference sequence). The CDR3 region has the DNA TGCAGTGCTCGTGGGGGCACTAATGAAAAACTGTTTTTT. Encoded protein: CSARGGTNEKLFF.

This chain joins TRBV9 and TRBJ2-5; D unresolved. CDR1 and CDR2 from the germline V gene are SGDLS and YYNGEE. The V end was cut by 0 bases, the J end by 0 bases, with 3 bases between. There are 13 residues in the CDR3. The CDR3 DNA sequence: TGTGCCAGCAGCGTAGGCCACCAAGAGACCCAGTACTTC. This sequence encodes CASSVGHQETQYF.